These 21 T cell receptor beta chains were sequenced from one sample in a study of neurological immune-mediated disorders. TCRdb analysed the 5' RACE reads with MiXCR anew, one entry per CDR3 protein. The data show about 17,000 distinct CDR3 sequences, around 3.4% seen once. Sequenced material: CD8+ T cells from blood. These receptors were taken from a woman aged 40 to 50 in good health.

In its sample, this clonotype was seen many times. The gene calls are TRBV5-1 and TRBJ2-7; 10 bases fit TRBD1. The CDR3 runs 17 residues. With 0 bases clipped from V and 2 bases from J, the junction kept 8 bases outside the gene matches. Germline V gene sequence: CDR1 SGHRS, CDR2 YFSETQ. The CDR3 sequence is CASSLGQGANYPYEQYF. The CDR3 DNA reads as TGCGCCAGCAGCTTGGGACAGGGGGCAAACTATCCCTACGAGCAGTACTTC.

This clonotype was counted many times. The chain couples TRBV6-5 to TRBJ2-2, with a weak D call TRBD2 (6 bases). Germline values: CDR1 MNHEY, CDR2 SVGAGI. V shed 5 bases and J shed 6 bases, with 10 bases lying between them. CDR3 length: 13 residues. CDR3 amino acids: CASSQWGAGELFF. CDR3 DNA: TGTGCCAGCAGTCAATGGGGGGCCGGGGAGCTGTTTTTT.

This clonotype was found many times. The V gene is TRBV2, the J gene TRBJ2-3; possible D gene TRBD1, 6 bases. Deletions cut 8 bases from V and 1 base from J, with 13 bases between. From germline, CDR1 is SNHLY and CDR2 FYNNEI. This CDR3 has 14 amino acids. The CDR3 here is CASLDRIRTDTQYF. CDR3 nucleotide sequence: TGTGCCAGCCTCGACAGGATTCGCACAGATACGCAGTATTTT.

This clonotype was observed at least ten times. The gene calls are TRBV7-6 and TRBJ2-1; D uncertain. Germline loops: CDR1 SGHVS, CDR2 FNYEAQ. V was clipped by 0 bases and J by 3 bases, with 6 bases between them. CDR3 length equals 14 residues. CDR3 in DNA: TGTGCCAGCAGCTTAGCTCCGGTCTACAATGAGCAGTTCTTC. Translation gives CASSLAPVYNEQFF. Full variable domain (missing parts from reference TRBV7-6 and TRBJ2-1): GAGVSQSPRYKVTKRGQDVALRCDPISGHVSLYWYRQALGQGPEFLTYFNYEAQQDKSGLPNDRFSAERPEGSISTLTIQRTEQRDSAMYRCASSLAPVYNEQFFGPGTRLTVL.

In its sample, this clonotype was seen many times. V and J are TRBV30 and TRBJ1-4; no reliable D call. Between the trimmed V and J ends, which lost 5 bases and 0 bases, there was a span of 13 bases. Germline V CDR1 and CDR2: GTSNPN, SVGIG (reference sequence). The CDR3 runs to 15 residues. CDR3 nucleotide sequence: TGTGCCTGGGAACGTGGAGCCTCAACTAATGAAAAACTGTTTTTT. It is translated as CAWERGASTNEKLFF.

This clonotype occurred many times. V and J are TRBV6-6 and TRBJ2-3, with D possibly TRBD2 on 6 matching bases. In germline, CDR1 is MNHNY, CDR2 SVGAGI (reference sequence). Trimming removed 5 bases from V and 0 bases from J, with 12 bases in between. The CDR3 sequence is 15 residues long. CDR3 nucleotide sequence: TGTGCCAGCAGTGGATTAGCGGATAGCACAGATACGCAGTATTTT. As protein: CASSGLADSTDTQYF.

This clonotype was picked up many times. This chain uses TRBV27 with TRBJ2-2; D call uncertain. Germline CDR1 MNHEY, CDR2 SMNVEV (reference sequence). V was cut by 3 bases and J by 4 bases, with 15 bases left in between. This CDR3 contains 16 residues. Here the CDR3 reads CASSFYPNLPTGELFF. The DNA for the CDR3 is TGTGCCAGCAGTTTTTACCCAAACCTCCCCACCGGGGAGCTGTTTTTT.

This clonotype was counted many times. The V and J genes are TRBV28 and TRBJ2-7; D uncertain. Deletions cut 2 bases from V and 6 bases from J, with 11 bases between. This CDR3 spans 13 amino acids. Germline V gene sequence: CDR1 MDHEN, CDR2 SYDVKM. CDR3 nucleotide sequence: TGTGCCAGCAGTTTACCGGGTGCGAGCGAGCAGTACTTC. This translates into CASSLPGASEQYF.

This clonotype was counted many times. The chain combines TRBV20-1 with TRBJ2-3; D gene uncertain. V was shortened by 5 bases and J by 2 bases, with 8 bases between the two germline ends. Germline CDR1 reads DFQATT; CDR2 reads SNEGSKA (reference sequence). This CDR3 is built from 12 residues. The chain's CDR3 is CSAEGFTDTQYF. CDR3 nucleotides: TGCAGTGCTGAAGGGTTCACAGATACGCAGTATTTT.

This clonotype was detected ten times or more. J is TRBJ1-5 and V is TRBV7-8; the D gene is possibly TRBD1 (5 bases). V lost 3 bases and J 1 base, leaving 10 bases between the germline ends. There are 15 residues in the CDR3. Germline V gene data show CDR1 as SGHVS and CDR2 as FQNEAQ. The CDR3 reads CASSFLGGSNQPQHF. Here the CDR3 DNA reads TGTGCCAGCAGCTTTCTGGGGGGGAGCAATCAGCCCCAGCATTTT.

This clonotype was seen many times. The chain carries TRBV5-1 and TRBJ2-1, with D tentatively TRBD1 (6 bases). The V end was cut by 2 bases, the J end by 8 bases, with 8 bases between. CDR3 length: 12 residues. Per germline, CDR1 SGHRS and CDR2 YFSETQ. This chain's CDR3 is CASSLHRDEQFF. The CDR3 DNA reads as TGCGCCAGCAGCTTACACAGGGATGAGCAGTTCTTC. The entire variable domain, with the rest obtained from reference TRBV5-1 and TRBJ2-1, is as follows: KAGVTQTPRYLIKTRGQQVTLSCSPISGHRSVSWYQQTPGQGLQFLFEYFSETQRNKGNFPGRFSGRQFSNSRSEMNVSTLELGDSALYLCASSLHRDEQFFGPGTRLTVL.

This clonotype showed up many times. The chain is built from TRBV27 and TRBJ2-7, with 16 positions matching TRBD2. The CDR3 consists of 18 residues. The ends lost 7 bases at V and 5 bases at J; junction bases unmatched: 14. Per the germline V gene, CDR1 is MNHEY and CDR2 is SMNVEV (reference sequence). CDR3 bases: TGTGCCAGCATTGGGATGGGACTAGCGGGAGGGCCTCTGCACGAGCAGTACTTC. As protein: CASIGMGLAGGPLHEQYF.

This clonotype was recorded many times. The CDR3 loop reads CASSFLAGTDTQYF. The CDR3 region has the DNA TGTGCCAGCAGTTTCCTCGCGGGAACAGATACGCAGTATTTT. V gene TRBV28 combines with J gene TRBJ2-3, with D maybe TRBD2 (6 bases). V was cut by 3 bases and J by 3 bases, with 10 bases left in between. This CDR3 has 14 residues. Germline V lookup: CDR1 MDHEN, CDR2 SYDVKM.

In this sample, this clonotype turned up many times. V gene TRBV5-1 combines with J gene TRBJ1-5; no clear D. CDR1 is SGHRS and CDR2 is YFSETQ in the germline V gene. The CDR3 is made up of 14 amino acids. V was clipped by 3 bases and J by 3 bases, with 10 bases between them. CDR3 DNA: TGCGCCAGCAGCTCCCCCCGGGCCAATCAGCCCCAGCATTTT. Encoded protein: CASSSPRANQPQHF.

This clonotype was seen at least ten times. The genes are TRBV28 and TRBJ2-7; 11 nucleotides agree with TRBD1. Trimming removed 8 bases from V and 2 bases from J; junction bases left unmatched: 5. The CDR3 consists of 14 residues. CDR1 is MDHEN and CDR2 is SYDVKM in the germline V gene. CDR3 coding DNA: TGTGCCAGCGCCCGGACAGGGGGCGCCTACGAGCAGTACTTC. Its protein product is CASARTGGAYEQYF. Combining the CDR3 with reference TRBV28 and TRBJ2-7 gives the whole variable domain DVKVTQSSRYLVKRTGEKVFLECVQDMDHENMFWYRQDPGLGLRLIYFSYDVKMKEKGDIPEGYSVSREKKERFSLILESASTNQTSMYLCASARTGGAYEQYFGPGTRLTVT.

This clonotype was recorded at least ten times. The chain links TRBV20-1 to TRBJ2-7; 7 bases map to TRBD1. Germline-derived CDR1 and CDR2 are DFQATT and SNEGSKA (reference sequence). The CDR3 is made up of 14 amino acids. Germline trimming cut 3 bases from V and 4 bases from J; bases unmatched to any gene: 9. The CDR3 loop is CSARRGRWVYEQYF. CDR3 DNA: TGCAGTGCTAGGAGGGGGCGATGGGTTTACGAGCAGTACTTC.

This clonotype was detected many times. V usage is TRBV5-6 and J usage is TRBJ2-4; 8 bases line up with TRBD2. Germline V gene data show CDR1 as SGHDT and CDR2 as YYEEEE. V lost 4 bases and J lost 11; bases outside the gene matches: 8. This CDR3 contains 13 residues. CDR3 region: CASSPGTSFLQYF. CDR3 sequence (DNA): TGTGCCAGCAGCCCCGGGACTAGTTTCCTTCAGTACTTC.

This clonotype was observed many times. A much more abundant neighbour one base away suggests this may be a read error. The genes are TRBV20-1 and TRBJ2-7; D remains unclear. The germline V gene encodes CDR1 DFQATT and CDR2 SNEGSKA (reference sequence). V lost 0 bases to trimming and J lost 4 bases, with 13 bases between them. The CDR3 covers 14 residues. CDR3 nucleotide sequence: TGCAGTGCTAGAGATCCACAGTGGCGATACGAGCAGTACTTC. It specifies CSARDPQWRYEQYF.

This clonotype was seen ten or more times. The V call is TRBV4-1, the J call TRBJ2-4, with 7 nucleotides matching TRBD2. The CDR3 covers 16 residues. V was pared by 3 bases and J by 5 bases, with 10 bases of the junction left unmatched. Germline CDR1 MGHRA, CDR2 YSYEKL. CDR3 coding DNA: TGCGCCAGCAGCCAGATCTTTAAGGGAGGGGAAAACATTCAGTACTTC. This sequence encodes CASSQIFKGGENIQYF.

The table lists this clonotype with many counts. V and J are TRBV7-9 and TRBJ2-7; the D gene is possibly TRBD1 (6 bases). V was trimmed by 4 bases and J by 0 bases, leaving 10 bases between them. CDR3 length: 14 amino acids. The germline gives CDR1 SEHNR, CDR2 FQNEAQ (reference sequence). The CDR3 protein is CASSWTVDSYEQYF. CDR3 bases: TGTGCCAGCAGCTGGACAGTGGACTCCTACGAGCAGTACTTC.

This clonotype has a count of ten or more. This chain links TRBV2 with TRBJ2-5, with 10 bases that match TRBD1. CDR3 length equals 14 residues. V gave up 6 bases and J gave up 5 bases; unmatched junction bases: 6. Germline CDR1 and CDR2: SNHLY and FYNNEI. Here the CDR3 reads CASRDRGLGETQYF. Here the CDR3 DNA reads TGTGCCAGCAGAGACAGGGGGCTGGGGGAGACCCAGTACTTC.